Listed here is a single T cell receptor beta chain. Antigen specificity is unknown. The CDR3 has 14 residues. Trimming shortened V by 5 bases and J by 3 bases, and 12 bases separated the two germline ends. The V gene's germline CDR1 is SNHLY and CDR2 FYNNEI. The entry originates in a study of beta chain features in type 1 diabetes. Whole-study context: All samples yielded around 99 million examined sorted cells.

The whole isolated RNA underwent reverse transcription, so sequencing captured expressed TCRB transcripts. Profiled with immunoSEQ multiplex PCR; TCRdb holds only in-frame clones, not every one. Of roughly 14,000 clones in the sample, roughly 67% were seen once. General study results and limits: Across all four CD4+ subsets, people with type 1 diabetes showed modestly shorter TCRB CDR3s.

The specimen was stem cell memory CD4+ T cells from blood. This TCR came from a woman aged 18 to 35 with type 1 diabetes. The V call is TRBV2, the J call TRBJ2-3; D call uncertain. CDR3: CASSRSSETDTQYF. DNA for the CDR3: TGTGCCAGCAGTCGGTCGAGCGAAACAGATACGCAGTATTTT. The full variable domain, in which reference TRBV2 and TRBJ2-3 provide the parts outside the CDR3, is EPEVTQTPSHQVTQMGQEVILRCVPISNHLYFYWYRQILGQKVEFLVSFYNNEISEKSEIFDDQFSVERPDGSNFTLKIRSTKLEDSAMYFCASSRSSETDTQYFGPGTRLTVL.